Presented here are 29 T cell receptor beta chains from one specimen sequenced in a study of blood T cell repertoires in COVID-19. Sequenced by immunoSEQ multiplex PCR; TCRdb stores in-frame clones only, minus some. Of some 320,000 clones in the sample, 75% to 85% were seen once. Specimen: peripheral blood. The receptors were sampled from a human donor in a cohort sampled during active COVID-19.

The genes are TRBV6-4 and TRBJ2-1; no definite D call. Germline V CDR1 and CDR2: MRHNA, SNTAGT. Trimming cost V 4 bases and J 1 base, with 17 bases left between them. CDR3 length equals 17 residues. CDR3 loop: CASSAPLQVPSYNEQFF. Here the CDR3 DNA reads TGTGCCAGCAGTGCCCCATTGCAGGTCCCATCCTACAATGAGCAGTTCTTC.

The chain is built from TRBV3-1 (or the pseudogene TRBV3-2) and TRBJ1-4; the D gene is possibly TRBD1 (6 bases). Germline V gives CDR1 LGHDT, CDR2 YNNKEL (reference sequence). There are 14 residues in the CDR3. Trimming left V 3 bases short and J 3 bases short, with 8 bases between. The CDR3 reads CASSQGAANEKLFF. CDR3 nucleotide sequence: TGTGCCAGCAGCCAGGGGGCAGCTAATGAAAAACTGTTTTTT.

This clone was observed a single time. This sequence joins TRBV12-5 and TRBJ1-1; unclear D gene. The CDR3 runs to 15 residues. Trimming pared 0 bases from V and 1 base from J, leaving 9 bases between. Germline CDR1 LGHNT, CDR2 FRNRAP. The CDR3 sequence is CASGLVISGNTEAFF. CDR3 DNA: TGTGCTAGTGGTTTGGTAATCTCGGGGAACACTGAAGCTTTCTTT.

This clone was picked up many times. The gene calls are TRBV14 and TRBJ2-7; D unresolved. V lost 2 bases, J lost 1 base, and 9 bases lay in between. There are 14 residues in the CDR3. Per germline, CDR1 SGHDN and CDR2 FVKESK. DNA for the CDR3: TGTGCCAGCAGCCAAAGATTTCAGTCCTACGAGCAGTACTTC. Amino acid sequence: CASSQRFQSYEQYF.

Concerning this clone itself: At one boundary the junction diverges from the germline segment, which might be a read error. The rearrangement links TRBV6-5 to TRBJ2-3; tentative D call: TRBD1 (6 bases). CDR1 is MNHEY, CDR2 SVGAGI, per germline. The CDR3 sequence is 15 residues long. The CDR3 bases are TGTGCCAGCAGTGACTCCAGGGGCCGCGCAGATACGCAGTATTTT. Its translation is CASSDSRGRADTQYF.

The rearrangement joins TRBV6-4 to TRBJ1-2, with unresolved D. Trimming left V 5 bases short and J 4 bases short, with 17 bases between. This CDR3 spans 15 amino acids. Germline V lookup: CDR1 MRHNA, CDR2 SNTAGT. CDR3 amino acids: CASSPARQSVYGYTF. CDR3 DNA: TGTGCCAGCAGTCCCGCAAGGCAAAGCGTCTATGGCTACACCTTC.

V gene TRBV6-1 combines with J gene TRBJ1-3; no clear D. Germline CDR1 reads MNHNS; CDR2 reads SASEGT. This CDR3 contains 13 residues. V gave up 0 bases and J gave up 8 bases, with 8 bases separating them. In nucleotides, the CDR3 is TGTGCCAGCAGTGAAGCGCGGGCCCACACCATATATTTT. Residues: CASSEARAHTIYF.

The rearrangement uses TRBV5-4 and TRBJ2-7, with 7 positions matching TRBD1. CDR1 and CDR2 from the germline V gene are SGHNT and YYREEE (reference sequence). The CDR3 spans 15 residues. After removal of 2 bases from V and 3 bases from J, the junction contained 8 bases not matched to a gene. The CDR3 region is CASSFRQGKDYEQYF. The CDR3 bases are TGTGCCAGCAGCTTCCGACAGGGTAAGGACTACGAGCAGTACTTC.

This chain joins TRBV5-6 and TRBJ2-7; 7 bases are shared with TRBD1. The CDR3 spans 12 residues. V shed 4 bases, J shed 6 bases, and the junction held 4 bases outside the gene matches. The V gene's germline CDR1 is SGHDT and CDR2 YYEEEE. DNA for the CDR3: TGTGCCAGCAGCGTGACAGGGAGCGAGCAGTACTTC. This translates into CASSVTGSEQYF.

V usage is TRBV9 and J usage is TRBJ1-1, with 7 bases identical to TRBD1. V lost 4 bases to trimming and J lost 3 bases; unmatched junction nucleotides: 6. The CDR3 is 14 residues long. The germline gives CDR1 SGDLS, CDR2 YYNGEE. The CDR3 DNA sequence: TGTGCCAGCAGCCCTCGGGACAGTCACACTGAAGCTTTCTTT. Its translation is CASSPRDSHTEAFF.

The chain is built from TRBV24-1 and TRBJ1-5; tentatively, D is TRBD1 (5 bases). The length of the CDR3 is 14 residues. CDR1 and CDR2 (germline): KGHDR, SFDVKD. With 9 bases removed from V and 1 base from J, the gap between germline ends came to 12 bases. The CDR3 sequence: CATGGIGSNQPQHF. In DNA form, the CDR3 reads TGTGCCACCGGGGGGATTGGGAGCAATCAGCCCCAGCATTTT.

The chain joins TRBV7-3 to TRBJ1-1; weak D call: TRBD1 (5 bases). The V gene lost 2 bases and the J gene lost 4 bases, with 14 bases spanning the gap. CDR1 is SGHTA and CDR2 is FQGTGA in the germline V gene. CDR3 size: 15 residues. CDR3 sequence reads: CASSLSGGGATEAFF. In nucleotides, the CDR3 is TGTGCCAGCAGCTTATCTGGGGGAGGGGCCACTGAAGCTTTCTTT.

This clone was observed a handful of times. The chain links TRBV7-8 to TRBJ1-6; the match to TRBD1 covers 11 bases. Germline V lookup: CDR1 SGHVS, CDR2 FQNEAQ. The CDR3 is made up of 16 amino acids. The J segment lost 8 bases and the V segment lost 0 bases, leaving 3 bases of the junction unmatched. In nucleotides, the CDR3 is TGTGCCAGCAGCTTAGCGCGGACAGGGGGCTATTCACCCCTCCACTTT. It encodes CASSLARTGGYSPLHF.

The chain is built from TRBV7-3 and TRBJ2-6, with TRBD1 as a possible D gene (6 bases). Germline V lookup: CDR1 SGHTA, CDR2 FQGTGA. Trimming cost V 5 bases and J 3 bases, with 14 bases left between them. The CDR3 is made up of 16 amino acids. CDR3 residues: CASSPIGQNGANVLTF. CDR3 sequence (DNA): TGTGCCAGCAGCCCAATTGGACAGAATGGGGCCAACGTCCTGACTTTC.

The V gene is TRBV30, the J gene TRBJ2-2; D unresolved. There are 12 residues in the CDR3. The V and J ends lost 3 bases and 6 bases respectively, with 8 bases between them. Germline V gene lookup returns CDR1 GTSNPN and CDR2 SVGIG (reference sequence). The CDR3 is CAWRGTAGELFF. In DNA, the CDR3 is TGTGCCTGGAGGGGCACAGCCGGGGAGCTGTTTTTT.

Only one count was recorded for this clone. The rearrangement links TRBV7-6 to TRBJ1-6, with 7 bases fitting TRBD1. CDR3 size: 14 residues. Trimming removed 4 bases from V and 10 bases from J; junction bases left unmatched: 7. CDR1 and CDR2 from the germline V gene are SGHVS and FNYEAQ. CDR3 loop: CASSSDRVGSPLHF. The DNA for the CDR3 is TGTGCCAGCAGCTCAGACAGGGTCGGATCACCCCTCCACTTT. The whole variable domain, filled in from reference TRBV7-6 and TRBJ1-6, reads GAGVSQSPRYKVTKRGQDVALRCDPISGHVSLYWYRQALGQGPEFLTYFNYEAQQDKSGLPNDRFSAERPEGSISTLTIQRTEQRDSAMYRCASSSDRVGSPLHFGNGTRLTVT.

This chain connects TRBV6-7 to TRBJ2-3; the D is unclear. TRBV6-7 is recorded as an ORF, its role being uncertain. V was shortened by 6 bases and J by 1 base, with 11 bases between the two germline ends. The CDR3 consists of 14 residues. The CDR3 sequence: CASSHPRGTDTQYF. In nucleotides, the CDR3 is TGTGCCAGCAGCCACCCTCGGGGCACAGATACGCAGTATTTT.

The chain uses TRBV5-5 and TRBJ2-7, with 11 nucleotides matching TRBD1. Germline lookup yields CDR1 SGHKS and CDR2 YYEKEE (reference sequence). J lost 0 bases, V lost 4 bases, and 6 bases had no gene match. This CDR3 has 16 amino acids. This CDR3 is CASSIKDRGLSYEQYF. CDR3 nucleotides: TGTGCCAGCAGCATAAAGGACAGGGGGCTCTCCTACGAGCAGTACTTC.

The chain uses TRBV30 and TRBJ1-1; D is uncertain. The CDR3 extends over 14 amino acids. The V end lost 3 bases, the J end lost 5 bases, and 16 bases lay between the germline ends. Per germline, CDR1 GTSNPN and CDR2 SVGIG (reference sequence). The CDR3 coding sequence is TGTGCCTGGAGCCCCCGGGCCTCGGGGACTGAAGCTTTCTTT. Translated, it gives CAWSPRASGTEAFF. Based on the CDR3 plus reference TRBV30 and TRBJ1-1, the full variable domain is SQTIHQWPATLVQPVGSPLSLECTVEGTSNPNLYWYRQAAGRGLQLLFYSVGIGQISSEVPQNLSASRPQDRQFILSSKKLLLSDSGFYLCAWSPRASGTEAFFGQGTRLTVV.

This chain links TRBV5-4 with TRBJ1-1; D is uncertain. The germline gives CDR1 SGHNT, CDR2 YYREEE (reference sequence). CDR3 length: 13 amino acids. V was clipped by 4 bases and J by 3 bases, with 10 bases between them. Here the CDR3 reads CASSPRIDTEAFF. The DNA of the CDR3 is TGTGCCAGCAGCCCCCGTATCGACACTGAAGCTTTCTTT.

In DNA, the CDR3 is TGTGCCAGTAGTGGAGACAGGGTTTATGGCTACACCTTC. Translation gives CASSGDRVYGYTF. This sequence joins TRBV19 and TRBJ1-2, with 7 nucleotides matching TRBD1. CDR3 length: 13 residues. From germline, CDR1 is LNHDA and CDR2 SQIVND (reference sequence). V gave up 5 bases and J gave up 5 bases; unmatched junction bases: 5.

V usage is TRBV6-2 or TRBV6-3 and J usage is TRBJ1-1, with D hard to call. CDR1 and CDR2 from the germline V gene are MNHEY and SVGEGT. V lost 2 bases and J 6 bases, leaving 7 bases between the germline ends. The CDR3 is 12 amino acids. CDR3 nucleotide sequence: TGTGCCAGCAGTTACGAGATTGCTGAAGCTTTCTTT. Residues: CASSYEIAEAFF.

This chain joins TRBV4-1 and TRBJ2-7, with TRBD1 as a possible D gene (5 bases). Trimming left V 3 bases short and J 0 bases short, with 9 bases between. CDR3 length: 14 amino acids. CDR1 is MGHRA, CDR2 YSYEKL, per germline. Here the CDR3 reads CASSQGPSSYEQYF. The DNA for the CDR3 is TGCGCCAGCAGCCAGGGGCCCTCCTCCTACGAGCAGTACTTC.

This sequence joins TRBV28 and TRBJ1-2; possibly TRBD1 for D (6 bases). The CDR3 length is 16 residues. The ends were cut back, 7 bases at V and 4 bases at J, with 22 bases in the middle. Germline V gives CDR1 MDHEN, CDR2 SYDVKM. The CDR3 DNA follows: TGTGCCAGCAAAAGGGGACACAGGGAAATGGGCTATGGCTACACCTTC. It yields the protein CASKRGHREMGYGYTF.

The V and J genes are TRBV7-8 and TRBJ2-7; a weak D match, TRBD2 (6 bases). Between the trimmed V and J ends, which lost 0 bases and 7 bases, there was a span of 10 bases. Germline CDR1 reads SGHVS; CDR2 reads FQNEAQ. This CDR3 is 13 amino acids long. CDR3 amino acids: CASSLAGLEEQYF. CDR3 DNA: TGTGCCAGCAGCTTAGCGGGACTGGAAGAGCAGTACTTC. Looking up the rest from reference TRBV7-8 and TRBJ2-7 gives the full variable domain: GAGVSQSPRYKVAKRGQDVALRCDPISGHVSLFWYQQALGQGPEFLTYFQNEAQLDKSGLPSDRFFAERPEGSVSTLKIQRTQQEDSAVYLCASSLAGLEEQYFGPGTRLTVT.

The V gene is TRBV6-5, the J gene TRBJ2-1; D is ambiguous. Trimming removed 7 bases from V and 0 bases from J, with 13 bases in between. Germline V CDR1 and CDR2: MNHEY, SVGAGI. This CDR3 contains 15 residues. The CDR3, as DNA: TGTGCCAGCACCCCTCATACGAGCTCCTACAATGAGCAGTTCTTC. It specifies CASTPHTSSYNEQFF.

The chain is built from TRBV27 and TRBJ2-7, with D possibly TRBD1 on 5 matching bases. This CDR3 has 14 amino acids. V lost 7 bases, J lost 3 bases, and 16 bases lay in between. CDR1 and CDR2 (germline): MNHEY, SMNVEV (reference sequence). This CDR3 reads CASTSRASYYEQYF. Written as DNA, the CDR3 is TGTGCCAGCACCTCCAGGGCCTCCTACTACGAGCAGTACTTC.

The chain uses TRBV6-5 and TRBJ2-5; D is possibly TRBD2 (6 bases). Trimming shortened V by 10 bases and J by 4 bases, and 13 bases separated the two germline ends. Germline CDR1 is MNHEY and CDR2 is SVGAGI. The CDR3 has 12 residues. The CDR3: CATTGVGETQYF. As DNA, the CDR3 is TGTGCCACCACGGGGGTGGGAGAGACCCAGTACTTC.

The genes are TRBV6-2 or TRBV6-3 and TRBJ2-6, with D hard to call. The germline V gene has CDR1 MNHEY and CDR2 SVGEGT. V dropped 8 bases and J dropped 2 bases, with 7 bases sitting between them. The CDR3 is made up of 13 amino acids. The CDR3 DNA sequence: TGTGCCAGCCGTTTAGCTGGGGCCAACGTCCTGACTTTC. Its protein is CASRLAGANVLTF.